The entry below gives a single TCR beta chain sequence along with its context. The sample is drawn from a study of identical twins. This CDR3 region has 16 residues. The V gene lost 6 bases and the J gene lost 4 bases, with 20 bases spanning the gap. Germline CDR1 reads SEHNR; CDR2 reads FQNEAQ (reference sequence). Using its own MiXCR run on the 5' RACE reads, TCRdb lists one record per CDR3 protein. Among hundreds of thousands of distinct CDR3 sequences listed, 20% to 25% were seen once. These sequences were also reported in another study, on T cells expressing NK-cell markers.

V and J are TRBV7-9 and TRBJ2-3; maybe TRBD2 (6 bases). The sequencing sample was made of CD4+ T cells sorted from blood. The sequence was collected from a woman aged 18-30 years in good health. The CDR3 bases are TGTGCCAGCAGTCCGTTACGGGGGAGCAGGGCAGATACGCAGTATTTT. This gives the protein CASSPLRGSRADTQYF.